The following is a TCR beta chain sequence with its context. Trimming removed 3 bases from V and 3 bases from J; junction bases left unmatched: 6. Germline CDR1 and CDR2: GTSNPN and SVGIG (reference sequence). The CDR3 has 14 amino acids. The sample comes from a study of CD8 T cells in Susac syndrome. With random hexamers, reverse transcription was performed on about 0.5 to 1 ug of RNA. TCR beta CDR3 was amplified by immunoSEQ covering 54 Vbeta and 13 Jbeta. Each CDR3 protein is one row after TCRdb ran MiXCR on the immunoSEQ multiplex PCR reads. The sample consists of 180,000 or so distinct CDR3 sequences, approximately 96% of them appearing once.

This clonotype originated in a human donor with multiple sclerosis. Sequencing was done on a sample of CD4+ T cells from PBMCs. The genes are TRBV30 and TRBJ2-7, with 9 bases that match TRBD1. Written as DNA, the CDR3 is TGTGCCTGGAGACCGGGACAGGGTTTCTACGAGCAGTACTTC. Amino acids: CAWRPGQGFYEQYF.